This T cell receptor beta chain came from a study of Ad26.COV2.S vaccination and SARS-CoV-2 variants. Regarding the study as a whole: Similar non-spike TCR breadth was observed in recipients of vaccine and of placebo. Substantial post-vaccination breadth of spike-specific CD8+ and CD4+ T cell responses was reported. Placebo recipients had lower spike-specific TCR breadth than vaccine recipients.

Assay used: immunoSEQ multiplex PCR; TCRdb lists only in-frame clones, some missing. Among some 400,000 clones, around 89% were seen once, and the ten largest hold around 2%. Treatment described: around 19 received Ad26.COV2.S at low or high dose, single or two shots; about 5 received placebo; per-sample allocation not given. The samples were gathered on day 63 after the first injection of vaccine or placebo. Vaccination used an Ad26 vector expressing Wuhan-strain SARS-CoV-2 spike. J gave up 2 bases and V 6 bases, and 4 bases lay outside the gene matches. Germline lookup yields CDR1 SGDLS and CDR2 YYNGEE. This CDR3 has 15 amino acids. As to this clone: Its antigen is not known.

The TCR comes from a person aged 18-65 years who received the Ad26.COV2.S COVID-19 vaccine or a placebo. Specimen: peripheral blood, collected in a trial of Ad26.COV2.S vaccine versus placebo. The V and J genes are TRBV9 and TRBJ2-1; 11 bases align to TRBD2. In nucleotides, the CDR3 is TGTGCCAGCACCAGGGGACTAGCGGCCTACAATGAGCAGTTCTTC. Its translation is CASTRGLAAYNEQFF.